The clone carrying this T cell receptor beta chain was found once. The data belong to a study of blood T cell repertoires in COVID-19. Study summary: Acute and convalescent COVID-19 samples came from the United States, Italy and Spain.

Method: immunoSEQ multiplex PCR; TCRdb's copy keeps in-frame clones and lacks some. The sample shows some 150,000 clones, over 80% of them seen only once. Germline V CDR1 and CDR2: LGHDT, YNNKEL (reference sequence). The CDR3 is made up of 16 amino acids. J gave up 4 bases and V 4 bases, and 6 bases lay outside the gene matches. Sequenced material: peripheral blood. The TCR originated in a man aged 50 to 60 with active COVID-19. V gene TRBV3-1 (or the pseudogene TRBV3-2) combines with J gene TRBJ2-3; 12 nucleotides agree with TRBD1. The CDR3 sequence is CASSPRDRGRADTQYF. In nucleotides, the CDR3 is TGTGCCAGCAGCCCCCGGGACAGGGGGCGCGCAGATACGCAGTATTTT.